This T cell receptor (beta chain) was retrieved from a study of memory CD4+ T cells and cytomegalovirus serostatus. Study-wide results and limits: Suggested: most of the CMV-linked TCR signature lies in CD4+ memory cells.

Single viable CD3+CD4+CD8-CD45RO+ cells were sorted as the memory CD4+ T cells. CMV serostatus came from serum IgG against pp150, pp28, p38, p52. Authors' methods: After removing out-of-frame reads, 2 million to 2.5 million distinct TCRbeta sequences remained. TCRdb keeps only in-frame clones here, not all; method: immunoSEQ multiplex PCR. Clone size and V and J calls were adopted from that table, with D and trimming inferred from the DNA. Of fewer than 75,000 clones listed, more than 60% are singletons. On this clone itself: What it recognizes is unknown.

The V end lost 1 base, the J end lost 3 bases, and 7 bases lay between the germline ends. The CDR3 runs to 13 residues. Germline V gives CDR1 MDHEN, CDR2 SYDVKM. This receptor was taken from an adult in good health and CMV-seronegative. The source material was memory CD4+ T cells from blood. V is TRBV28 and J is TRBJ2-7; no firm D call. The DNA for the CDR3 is TGTGCCAGCAGTTTATCGCAGGTCTACGAGCAGTACTTC. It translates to CASSLSQVYEQYF.